This T cell receptor beta chain was retrieved from a study of T cells in Graves' hyperthyroidism and ophthalmopathy. Trimming removed 0 bases from V and 0 bases from J, with 18 bases in between. Germline assignment: CDR1 SGDLS and CDR2 YYNGEE. The CDR3 extends over 18 amino acids. Pregnant or lactating patients were excluded, as were those with uncontrolled infection or other autoimmune disease. First hyperthyroidism diagnosis is when the blood sample was obtained, before any ophthalmopathy symptoms. Amplification of TCR beta CDR3 regions was performed using RNA transcripts as template. TCR CDR3 regions were first amplified by RT-PCR with HTBI primers. TCRdb called the multiplex PCR reads again in MiXCR, with one record for every CDR3 protein. Among 300,000 to 450,000 distinct CDR3 sequences listed, 15% to 18% were seen once.

The V gene is TRBV9, the J gene TRBJ1-2; D is undetermined. Material: blood. This TCR derives from a young woman with Graves' hyperthyroidism that later progressed to Graves' ophthalmopathy. In DNA form, the CDR3 reads TGTGCCAGCAGCGTAGACCCGACTCGGCAGCCCACTAACTATGGCTACACCTTC. Amino acid sequence: CASSVDPTRQPTNYGYTF.